This T cell receptor (beta chain) was retrieved from a study of cytomegalovirus exposure and HLA in healthy donors (TCRdb year 2017). In the study overall: According to an earlier analysis of 587 of the donors, about 179 million T cells yielded 95 million to 140 million unique TCR beta sequences and approximately 300 Gb of sequence data. All discovery cohort repertoires had been generated on a single sequencing platform. The genetic ancestry cluster associated with self-reported Caucasian donors included 65% to 90% of the 300 to 450 genotyped donors. Roughly 300 gigabases of sequencing data and tens of millions of unique TCR sequences were included in an early release covering 500 to 750 HLA-typed donors. Donor age, sex, ethnicity and CMV serostatus were collected together with the repertoire data. Because of strong linkage in the cohort, 5 or 6 DR-DQ haplotypes were treated as single units for association and clustering. The study aimed to test whether signatures of past pathogen exposure could be identified by cataloging public T cell receptors. To predict cytomegalovirus infection status, the study brought together high-throughput TCR immunosequencing, statistical association of individual TCRs with disease status, and machine learning. In a later analysis, previously published TCR beta repertoires from hundreds of donors were re-analyzed and high-resolution HLA genotyping was added so that TCR occurrence patterns could be studied. Genome-wide SNP genotypes for about 55% of the 666 donors were used in a later genetic analysis, which treated that subset as a discovery cohort. Among about 400 genotyped donors of the cohort, an average of around 250,000 unique TCR beta nucleotide sequences was sequenced per donor, of which about 18% were non-productive. In addition to the first cohort of around 670 subjects, a separate validation cohort of under 150 different subjects was used. Typing coverage varied by locus: roughly 629-630 donors for A, B, C, DRB1 and DQB1; approximately 560 for DQA1; about 590 for DPA1; more than 450 for DPB1. Both class I and class II loci were covered by HLA typing, at four-digit resolution. Using immunosequencing, the study profiled T cell repertoires from around 680 subjects and related those repertoires to cytomegalovirus serostatus. Rather than using new phenotypic data, the later analysis identified candidate immune exposures from TCR beta sequences and from how often those sequences occurred across donors. An earlier analysis of approximately 580 of the donors used high-throughput TCR beta sequencing to judge whether each TCR beta V gene segment behaved as functional or pseudogenic. Paper-wide results and their limitations: A later genetic analysis associated a missense DCLRE1C variant with V-gene and J-gene trimming of TCR beta chains, and an independent cohort replicated the association. In a later analysis, the rate of TCR association differed among HLA loci, with DRB1 alleles having the most associated TCRs and HLA-C alleles having the fewest. Compared with the roughly 600-donor mean, donors in an Asian-associated ancestry cluster had fewer N-insertions in productive TCRs, according to a later genetic analysis. A group of highly shared sequence variants was considered likely to be a technical artifact of the sequencing pipeline. The study listed 164 TCR beta chains as associated with cytomegalovirus. Compared with equally common non-associated chains, HLA-associated TCR beta chains in a later analysis were more clonally expanded and had lower generation probabilities. Because the 87-base-pair reads could not distinguish some IMGT-functional V segments, including TRBV6-2 and TRBV6-3, those segments were excluded. Several of the top co-occurrence clusters appeared to be linked to parvovirus B19, influenza, CMV and Epstein-Barr virus, according to a later analysis. The presence/absence analyses assumed that sequencing depth was roughly uniform across donors, and that assumption may not be true. When HLA alleles, especially DR and DQ, strongly co-occurred, attributing TCR associations to individual alleles was difficult. The cohort was sequenced for TCR beta chains only, and without alpha or paired-chain data the features that could be detected were limited. A few of the identified cytomegalovirus-associated TCR beta chains were confirmed in vitro to be specific for cytomegalovirus antigens. Because counts were too low, around 17 rarely observed V segments, including chromosome 9 orphons, were left out of the earlier analysis of 500 to 650 of the donors. Most TCR sequences were observed very rarely across donors, whereas some public TCRs were present in many individuals. An earlier analysis of several hundred of the donors showed that most TCR beta V segments appeared in productive rearrangements either about 87% or about 30% of the time, which broadly matched IMGT annotations. Because HLA typing was missing for some donors at each locus, association tests included only the typed subset. In a later analysis, most CMV-associated TCR beta chains were found to appear HLA-restricted, with HLA associations seemingly driven largely by CMV exposure. The authors suggested that the approach could potentially be generalized to other disease states and immunological phenotypes. Linkage disequilibrium might explain the correlated functional status among segregating V segments, but an unknown experimental factor could not be ruled out. A later analysis associated about 17,000 TCR beta sequences with specific HLA alleles at a false discovery rate of 0.05. A further reported finding was that TCR beta sequences accurately predicted the HLA-A and HLA-B alleles for most subjects in the first cohort. Immune exposure information for the cohort was limited to CMV serostatus. The classifier was reported to diagnose cytomegalovirus status with high specificity and sensitivity in both the original and validation cohorts.

As concerns this clone: It lacks a known antigen. Per-base qualities were not stored, and no clone one base away is much larger.

The protocol used for the library was the immunoSEQ multiplex PCR assay. The multiplex PCR relied on a mix of 60 forward primers for TCR Vbeta segments and 13 reverse primers for TCR Jbeta segments. Amplification of the CDR3 region of rearranged TCR beta genes was performed with a multiplex PCR assay on genomic DNA. On the Illumina HiSeq System, the amplified TCR beta libraries were sequenced as 87-base-pair reads. As for how the authors treated the data: In a later analysis, some 80 million unique TCR beta chains were counted across the roughly 670 repertoires, and approximately 11 million of these chains were shared by at least two donors. Raw reads were error-corrected and collapsed into unique sequences with a nearest-neighbor algorithm that merged closely related sequences to remove PCR and sequencing errors. Alignment of CDR3 sequences to IMGT reference sequences was used to assign V, D and J gene segments. For a sequence to be retained, a match of at least six nucleotides to both a V gene segment and a J gene segment was required. A rearrangement counted as productive if the CDR3 had no stop codons and remained in frame with V and J, and every other rearrangement counted as non-productive. Following IMGT convention, CDR3 was defined as the stretch from the second conserved V-encoded cysteine up to the conserved J-encoded phenylalanine. Sequences without an unambiguous match to a single V gene segment were excluded from the earlier analysis of a few hundred of the donors. In an earlier analysis of several hundred of the donors, V segments were called functional above 56.7% productive rearrangements and were called segregating when the between-donor standard deviation exceeded 5%. A statistical classification framework was developed to diagnose cytomegalovirus status using the catalog of TCR beta chain sequences. A later analysis assigned V and J genes by comparing TCR nucleotide sequences with IMGT/GENE-DB human TR gene sequences. In a later analysis, CDR3 sequences and most-parsimonious VDJ recombination scenarios were assigned using the TCRdist pipeline. A later analysis defined each TCR beta chain by its CDR3 amino acid sequence plus V-gene family, and excluded reads lacking a unique V-gene family. To address suspected cross-contamination and a sequencing artifact, a later analysis removed some 620 highly shared, low-generation-probability nucleotide sequences. In a later analysis, a clonal expansion index was calculated for each public chain from normalized within-repertoire ranks of inferred template counts. Generation probabilities in a later analysis came from a VDJ recombination model fitted to out-of-frame rearrangements, and those results were checked against IGoR. Hypergeometric tests were used in a later analysis to score TCR-TCR, TCR-HLA and TCR-CMV co-occurrence, with a repertoire-size bias correction applied to the TCR pairs. A later analysis estimated false discovery rates by permuting HLA or CMV assignments 20 times. In a later analysis, co-occurring TCRs were grouped using DBSCAN, and TCRdist sequence similarity was added for clustering within HLA-allele-positive subsets. Repertoires with fewer than 30,000 or more than 120,000 public chains were left out of co-occurrence clustering, as were a few repertoires with anomalous nucleotide sharing. Imported from immuneACCESS, the table was reduced by TCRdb to in-frame sequences with V and J called. These copies leave out some clones; in studies compared against another copy, an unresolved V gene accounts for under half, and the cause of the remainder is not known. Clone size and V and J calls were adopted from that table, with D and trimming inferred from the DNA. Recorded for this sample are about 52,000 clones; around 52% of them occurred a single time. 10% to 15% of the sample belongs to the ten largest clones.

Trimmed from V: 3 bases; trimmed from J: 6 bases; junction bases lacking a gene match: 8. The CDR3 has 16 amino acids, counting the end cysteine and phenylalanine. The kept DNA is CDR3 alone, 48 bases in frame from the first base. Sequences SGHTA (CDR1) and FQGNSA (CDR2) are obtained from the germline V gene. In total, over 600 healthy bone marrow donors made up the cohort. Cohort members were all nominally healthy when sampled, although unrecorded immune exposures were likely present. CMV serostatus was recorded as positive for 250 to 300 and negative for about 50% of the roughly 670 cohort members, whereas no CMV serostatus was recorded for the donor in question. A peripheral blood sample was provided by each donor, and peripheral blood mononuclear cells were used for TCR beta sequencing. Genomic DNA was extracted from the blood cell samples with the Qiagen DNeasy Blood Extraction Kit.

Recombination linked TRBV7-2 to TRBJ2-3; the central 11 bases match TRBD2. The source is a human donor in good health. Sequenced sample: PBMCs. The DNA sequence reads TGTGCCAGCAGCTTTCTTAGCGGGGGGGCCGGGGATACGCAGTATTTT. Translated, this is CASSFLSGGAGDTQYF.